The rows below give T cell receptor beta chains drawn from one sample of a study of blood T cells in healthy people across ages. MiXCR, applied by TCRdb to the 5' RACE reads, yields one record per CDR3 protein. The sample includes fewer than 1,000,000 distinct CDR3 sequences, 40% to 50% of them seen just once. The sequencing sample was made of blood. The receptors come from a man in his sixties in good health. The CDR3 runs from the conserved cysteine through the conserved F or W. Fields, in order: V gene, D gene, clone size, J gene, CDR3 protein, CDR3 DNA. The D gene is left open where the match is weak. Expanded clones are given a class, and other clones once, few, many or no size at all.

v_call: TRBV20-1
d_call: .
clone_size: .
j_call: TRBJ1-5
cdr3_aa: CSASTGTGSNQPQHF
cdr3_nt: TGCAGTGCTTCGACCGGGACGGGGAGCAATCAGCCCCAGCATTTT

v_call: TRBV25-1
d_call: .
clone_size: .
j_call: TRBJ1-4
cdr3_aa: CASSIGLPNEKLFF
cdr3_nt: TGTGCCAGCAGTATAGGACTGCCTAATGAAAAACTGTTTTTT

v_call: TRBV11-2
d_call: .
clone_size: few
j_call: TRBJ2-7
cdr3_aa: CASSRAVRGAYEQYF
cdr3_nt: TGTGCCAGCAGCCGAGCGGTCCGCGGAGCCTACGAGCAGTACTTC

v_call: TRBV5-1
d_call: TRBD2
clone_size: .
j_call: TRBJ2-1
cdr3_aa: CASSLLLAGGPSEQFF
cdr3_nt: TGCGCCAGCAGCTTGTTACTAGCGGGGGGGCCCTCTGAGCAGTTCTTC

v_call: TRBV20-1
d_call: .
clone_size: .
j_call: TRBJ2-5
cdr3_aa: CSATGYGGSGTQYF
cdr3_nt: TGCAGTGCTACCGGGTATGGGGGAAGTGGGACCCAGTACTTC

v_call: TRBV27
d_call: TRBD1
clone_size: .
j_call: TRBJ2-7
cdr3_aa: CASSLSRTGVYEQYF
cdr3_nt: TGTGCCAGCAGTCTATCTCGGACAGGGGTCTACGAGCAGTACTTC

v_call: TRBV7-8
d_call: TRBD2
clone_size: .
j_call: TRBJ2-5
cdr3_aa: CASSSRLAGGTYNEQYF
cdr3_nt: TGTGCCAGCAGCTCCCGACTAGCGGGGGGCACCTACAATGAGCAGTACTTC

v_call: TRBV12-3/TRBV12-4
d_call: TRBD1
clone_size: few
j_call: TRBJ2-1
cdr3_aa: CASITGTVGYNEQFF
cdr3_nt: TGTGCCAGCATTACCGGGACAGTTGGATACAATGAGCAGTTCTTC

v_call: TRBV20-1
d_call: TRBD1
clone_size: .
j_call: TRBJ2-7
cdr3_aa: CSYPATGAGSQYF
cdr3_nt: TGCAGTTACCCCGCGACAGGGGCTGGCTCGCAGTACTTC

v_call: TRBV9
d_call: .
clone_size: once
j_call: TRBJ2-3
cdr3_aa: CASSVGGTTGTDTQYF
cdr3_nt: TGTGCCAGCAGCGTAGGAGGGACGACTGGCACAGATACGCAGTATTTT

v_call: TRBV25-1
d_call: TRBD1
clone_size: .
j_call: TRBJ1-5
cdr3_aa: CASSDQGASNQPQHF
cdr3_nt: TGTGCCAGCAGTGACCAGGGGGCGAGCAATCAGCCCCAGCATTTT

v_call: TRBV20-1
d_call: .
clone_size: .
j_call: TRBJ2-4
cdr3_aa: CSASLVSGAKNIQYF
cdr3_nt: TGCAGTGCCTCACTAGTGTCGGGGGCCAAAAACATTCAGTACTTC

v_call: TRBV12-3/TRBV12-4
d_call: .
clone_size: .
j_call: TRBJ2-5
cdr3_aa: CASSLTSSNQETQYF
cdr3_nt: TGTGCCAGCAGTTTGACCAGTTCGAACCAAGAGACCCAGTACTTC

v_call: TRBV12-3/TRBV12-4
d_call: TRBD1
clone_size: .
j_call: TRBJ1-4
cdr3_aa: CASSQGQGTEKLFF
cdr3_nt: TGTGCCAGCAGCCAAGGACAGGGGACGGAAAAACTGTTTTTT

v_call: TRBV2
d_call: .
clone_size: many
j_call: TRBJ2-6
cdr3_aa: CASSEGGAGANVLTF
cdr3_nt: TGCGCCAGCAGTGAAGGTGGCGCTGGGGCCAACGTCCTGACTTTC

v_call: TRBV18
d_call: .
clone_size: .
j_call: TRBJ2-7
cdr3_aa: CASSIQGHEQYF
cdr3_nt: TGTGCCAGCTCAATACAGGGCCACGAGCAGTACTTC

v_call: TRBV6-6
d_call: TRBD2
clone_size: few
j_call: TRBJ2-1
cdr3_aa: CASSYGLAGDNEQFF
cdr3_nt: TGTGCCAGCAGTTACGGACTAGCGGGGGACAATGAGCAGTTCTTC

v_call: TRBV7-2
d_call: .
clone_size: .
j_call: TRBJ1-2
cdr3_aa: CASSLNRDLYGHTF
cdr3_nt: TGTGCCAGCAGCCTAAACAGAGACCTCTATGGCCACACCTTC

v_call: TRBV11-2
d_call: .
clone_size: few
j_call: TRBJ2-1
cdr3_aa: CASSLRSDFDNEQFF
cdr3_nt: TGTGCCAGCAGCTTAAGGTCGGACTTCGACAATGAGCAGTTCTTC

v_call: TRBV6-5
d_call: .
clone_size: .
j_call: TRBJ2-1
cdr3_aa: CASRSRGNEQFF
cdr3_nt: TGTGCCAGCAGATCGAGGGGTAATGAGCAGTTCTTC

v_call: TRBV18
d_call: .
clone_size: few
j_call: TRBJ2-7
cdr3_aa: CASSPGQSEQYF
cdr3_nt: TGTGCCAGCTCACCAGGGCAGTCCGAGCAGTACTTC

v_call: TRBV7-9
d_call: .
clone_size: .
j_call: TRBJ1-5
cdr3_aa: CASSLGGAGGNQPQHF
cdr3_nt: TGTGCCAGCAGCTTAGGTGGGGCTGGCGGCAATCAGCCCCAGCATTTT

v_call: TRBV29-1
d_call: TRBD1
clone_size: few
j_call: TRBJ2-3
cdr3_aa: CSAYRGTGAPDTQYF
cdr3_nt: TGCAGCGCCTACCGCGGGACAGGGGCGCCAGATACGCAGTATTTT

v_call: TRBV4-1
d_call: .
clone_size: .
j_call: TRBJ1-6
cdr3_aa: CASSPGQYNNSPLHF
cdr3_nt: TGCGCCAGCAGCCCCGGACAGTACAATAATTCACCCCTCCACTTT

v_call: TRBV6-2/TRBV6-3
d_call: .
clone_size: .
j_call: TRBJ1-2
cdr3_aa: CAGRNRAVASGYTF
cdr3_nt: TGTGCCGGCAGAAACAGGGCGGTAGCGAGTGGCTACACCTTC

v_call: TRBV9
d_call: .
clone_size: few
j_call: TRBJ1-4
cdr3_aa: CASSAADSSLGEKLFF
cdr3_nt: TGTGCCAGCAGCGCGGCGGACAGCAGTCTTGGTGAAAAACTGTTTTTT

v_call: TRBV12-5
d_call: .
clone_size: few
j_call: TRBJ2-1
cdr3_aa: CASGLSPHVSSYNEQFF
cdr3_nt: TGTGCTAGTGGTTTGTCCCCCCACGTCAGCTCCTACAATGAGCAGTTCTTC

v_call: TRBV2
d_call: .
clone_size: .
j_call: TRBJ2-7
cdr3_aa: CASRDGTTDEQYF
cdr3_nt: TGTGCCAGTCGAGATGGGACAACCGACGAGCAGTACTTC

v_call: TRBV6-5
d_call: TRBD2
clone_size: few
j_call: TRBJ2-7
cdr3_aa: CASSPAGTFNEQYF
cdr3_nt: TGTGCCAGCAGCCCAGCGGGAACTTTCAACGAGCAGTACTTC

v_call: TRBV7-2
d_call: .
clone_size: .
j_call: TRBJ1-6
cdr3_aa: CASSLAVTSPLHF
cdr3_nt: TGTGCCAGCAGCTTAGCTGTCACTTCACCCCTCCACTTT

v_call: TRBV3-1
d_call: .
clone_size: few
j_call: TRBJ2-1
cdr3_aa: CASSQVQDWIQFF
cdr3_nt: TGTGCCAGCAGCCAAGTACAGGACTGGATTCAGTTCTTC

v_call: TRBV5-1
d_call: TRBD1
clone_size: few
j_call: TRBJ2-7
cdr3_aa: CASSLGDRFSYEQYF
cdr3_nt: TGCGCCAGCAGCTTGGGGGACAGGTTCTCCTACGAGCAGTACTTC

v_call: TRBV30
d_call: TRBD2
clone_size: few
j_call: TRBJ2-5
cdr3_aa: CAWSVLGLEKETQYF
cdr3_nt: TGTGCCTGGAGTGTACTGGGACTAGAAAAAGAGACCCAGTACTTC

v_call: TRBV5-6
d_call: .
clone_size: few
j_call: TRBJ1-2
cdr3_aa: CASSLGRGPNYGYTF
cdr3_nt: TGTGCCAGCAGCCTAGGGAGAGGGCCGAACTATGGCTACACCTTC

v_call: TRBV25-1
d_call: .
clone_size: .
j_call: TRBJ2-1
cdr3_aa: CASSEYVTQSYNEQFF
cdr3_nt: TGTGCCAGCAGTGAATACGTGACACAATCCTACAATGAGCAGTTCTTC

v_call: TRBV3-1
d_call: .
clone_size: .
j_call: TRBJ2-7
cdr3_aa: CASNQAREQYF
cdr3_nt: TGTGCCAGCAACCAAGCCAGAGAGCAGTACTTC

v_call: TRBV7-9
d_call: TRBD1
clone_size: many
j_call: TRBJ2-7
cdr3_aa: CASSSTGRYEQYF
cdr3_nt: TGTGCCAGCAGCTCGACAGGGCGCTACGAGCAGTACTTC

v_call: TRBV6-5
d_call: TRBD1
clone_size: few
j_call: TRBJ2-7
cdr3_aa: CASSRTGYSSYEQYF
cdr3_nt: TGTGCCAGCAGCCGGACAGGGTACAGCTCCTACGAGCAGTACTTC

v_call: TRBV5-1
d_call: .
clone_size: .
j_call: TRBJ2-4
cdr3_aa: CASSWTTEFKNIQYF
cdr3_nt: TGCGCCAGCAGCTGGACTACAGAATTCAAAAACATTCAGTACTTC

v_call: TRBV16
d_call: .
clone_size: few
j_call: TRBJ2-7
cdr3_aa: CASSPQGRDYEQYF
cdr3_nt: TGTGCCAGCAGCCCACAGGGGAGGGACTACGAGCAGTACTTC

v_call: TRBV5-1
d_call: .
clone_size: .
j_call: TRBJ2-5
cdr3_aa: CASSPYGPETQYF
cdr3_nt: TGCGCCAGCAGCCCCTACGGGCCCGAGACCCAGTACTTC

v_call: TRBV6-1
d_call: .
clone_size: few
j_call: TRBJ1-5
cdr3_aa: CASSTTGKGNNQPQHF
cdr3_nt: TGTGCCAGCAGTACTACAGGGAAGGGTAACAATCAGCCCCAGCATTTT

v_call: TRBV7-7
d_call: .
clone_size: once
j_call: TRBJ2-5
cdr3_aa: CASSTRGGTEETQYF
cdr3_nt: TGTGCTAGCAGCACTAGGGGGGGGACAGAAGAGACCCAGTACTTC

v_call: TRBV5-1
d_call: .
clone_size: few
j_call: TRBJ2-7
cdr3_aa: CASSLDIGQYPEQYF
cdr3_nt: TGCGCCAGCAGCCTCGATATAGGACAGTATCCCGAGCAGTACTTC

v_call: TRBV12-5
d_call: .
clone_size: .
j_call: TRBJ2-5
cdr3_aa: CASGAGLAQYF
cdr3_nt: TGTGCTAGTGGGGCTGGACTGGCGCAGTACTTC

v_call: TRBV27
d_call: .
clone_size: .
j_call: TRBJ2-3
cdr3_aa: CASSLHTTKDTQYF
cdr3_nt: TGTGCCAGCAGCCTCCATACCACTAAAGATACGCAGTATTTT

v_call: TRBV6-5
d_call: .
clone_size: .
j_call: TRBJ1-6
cdr3_aa: CASSYRGGESPLHF
cdr3_nt: TGTGCCAGCAGTTACCGAGGAGGCGAATCACCCCTCCACTTT

v_call: TRBV18
d_call: .
clone_size: once
j_call: TRBJ2-7
cdr3_aa: CASSPSERTNEQYF
cdr3_nt: TGTGCCAGCTCACCATCTGAGAGGACAAACGAGCAGTACTTC

v_call: TRBV4-3
d_call: .
clone_size: few
j_call: TRBJ2-7
cdr3_aa: CASSQQGAYEQYF
cdr3_nt: TGCGCCAGCAGCCAACAGGGAGCCTACGAGCAGTACTTC

v_call: TRBV2
d_call: .
clone_size: .
j_call: TRBJ2-5
cdr3_aa: CASSRIETQYF
cdr3_nt: TGTGCCAGCAGCCGAATAGAGACCCAGTACTTC

v_call: TRBV7-2
d_call: .
clone_size: .
j_call: TRBJ1-4
cdr3_aa: CASSSRATSEKLFF
cdr3_nt: TGTGCCAGCAGCTCCAGGGCAACTAGTGAAAAACTGTTTTTT

v_call: TRBV7-7
d_call: TRBD2
clone_size: .
j_call: TRBJ2-5
cdr3_aa: CASSPAGGPETQYF
cdr3_nt: TGTGCCAGCAGCCCCGCGGGGGGGCCAGAGACCCAGTACTTC

v_call: TRBV29-1
d_call: TRBD2
clone_size: .
j_call: TRBJ2-1
cdr3_aa: CSVGLLAGGISYNEQFF
cdr3_nt: TGCAGCGTTGGACTACTAGCGGGGGGGATCTCCTACAATGAGCAGTTCTTC

v_call: TRBV29-1
d_call: TRBD2
clone_size: many
j_call: TRBJ2-5
cdr3_aa: CSDRAGQETQYF
cdr3_nt: TGCAGCGATCGAGCGGGGCAAGAGACCCAGTACTTC

v_call: TRBV9
d_call: .
clone_size: .
j_call: TRBJ2-1
cdr3_aa: CASSVFSTSSYNEQFF
cdr3_nt: TGTGCCAGCAGCGTATTTTCAACGAGCTCCTACAATGAGCAGTTCTTC

v_call: TRBV29-1
d_call: .
clone_size: .
j_call: TRBJ2-1
cdr3_aa: CSVSRGGEQFF
cdr3_nt: TGCAGCGTCAGCAGGGGGGGGGAGCAGTTCTTC

v_call: TRBV4-1
d_call: TRBD2
clone_size: few
j_call: TRBJ2-5
cdr3_aa: CASSRRTSGGAEETQYF
cdr3_nt: TGCGCCAGCAGCCGAAGAACTAGCGGGGGGGCGGAAGAGACCCAGTACTTC

v_call: TRBV24-1
d_call: .
clone_size: .
j_call: TRBJ2-5
cdr3_aa: CATSDPKETQYF
cdr3_nt: TGTGCCACCAGTGATCCGAAAGAGACCCAGTACTTC

v_call: TRBV12-3/TRBV12-4
d_call: .
clone_size: few
j_call: TRBJ2-4
cdr3_aa: CASRGQLLAKNIQYF
cdr3_nt: TGTGCCAGCAGAGGGCAACTCTTAGCCAAAAACATTCAGTACTTC